The 9 T cell receptor beta chains below all came from one sample that was sequenced in a study of blood T cells in healthy people across ages. Using a J-beta primer mix together with a sample-barcoded 5' primer, a second PCR was run for about 6 to 12 cycles. MiXCR was run by TCRdb on the 5' RACE reads, yielding one entry per CDR3 protein. The table records roughly 800,000 distinct CDR3 sequences, approximately 25% of them present only once. The same data also went into a second study, on T cells of mothers and their children.

The sequenced sample consisted of blood. The receptors here all came from a boy aged 5-17 years in good health.

This clonotype was detected only a few times. This chain uses TRBV6-2 or TRBV6-3 with TRBJ2-5; TRBD2 matches at 10 bases. Germline lookup yields CDR1 MNHEY and CDR2 SVGEGT. The CDR3 extends over 14 amino acids. V lost 6 bases and J lost 1; bases outside the gene matches: 2. The CDR3, as DNA: TGTGCCAGCAGGCCTAGCGGGAGCCAAGAGACCCAGTACTTC. This gives the protein CASRPSGSQETQYF.

The chain combines TRBV15 with TRBJ2-7; TRBD1 matches 8 bases. The V and J ends lost 5 bases and 1 base, in that order; junction bases with no gene match: 10. Germline CDR1 and CDR2: LNHNV and YYDKDF (reference sequence). This CDR3 region has 16 residues. As DNA, the CDR3 is TGTGCCACCAGCCTACTGGCAGGGGGCGATTCCTACGAGCAGTACTTC. Protein sequence: CATSLLAGGDSYEQYF.

The V and J genes are TRBV7-3 and TRBJ2-2, with TRBD1 identical over 8 bases. V lost 4 bases and J lost 7; bases outside the gene matches: 2. Germline V lookup: CDR1 SGHTA, CDR2 FQGTGA. The CDR3 is made up of 13 amino acids. CDR3 coding DNA: TGTGCCAGCAGCTCCACAGGGGGCGGGGAGCTGTTTTTT. It encodes CASSSTGGGELFF.

This clonotype showed up many times. The chain joins TRBV9 to TRBJ1-2, with TRBD1 matching 7 bases. Per the germline V gene, CDR1 is SGDLS and CDR2 is YYNGEE. Germline trimming cut 0 bases from V and 8 bases from J; bases unmatched to any gene: 1. CDR3 length: 12 amino acids. As DNA, the CDR3 is TGTGCCAGCAGCGTAGCAGGGGGAGGCTACACCTTC. Translation: CASSVAGGGYTF.

The rearrangement uses TRBV29-1 and TRBJ1-1; D gene uncertain. The CDR3 totals 12 residues. V shed 6 bases and J shed 1 base, with 9 bases lying between them. CDR1 is SQVTM and CDR2 is ANQGSEA in the germline V gene. Written as DNA, the CDR3 is TGCAGCGTCCACGACGGGAACACTGAAGCTTTCTTT. Its protein is CSVHDGNTEAFF.

The V and J genes are TRBV27 and TRBJ2-3; D may be TRBD1 (5 bases). V was cut by 10 bases and J by 2 bases, with 19 bases left in between. Germline CDR1 and CDR2: MNHEY and SMNVEV (reference sequence). The CDR3 length is 15 residues. Written as DNA, the CDR3 is TGTGCCACCCAGGGTTGGGCAGGCCACACAGATACGCAGTATTTT. Translating gives CATQGWAGHTDTQYF.

V usage is TRBV13 and J usage is TRBJ1-3; D perhaps matches TRBD1 (6 bases). With 0 bases removed from V and 4 bases from J, the gap between germline ends came to 10 bases. This CDR3 is 15 amino acids long. Looked up from germline, CDR1 is PRHDT and CDR2 is FYEKMQ (reference sequence). The CDR3 bases are TGTGCCAGCAGCTTAGGGTACGGGACAGGAAACACCATATATTTT. It is translated as CASSLGYGTGNTIYF.

J is TRBJ2-7 and V is TRBV12-3 or TRBV12-4; 7 bases match TRBD1. The end of the DNA fits TRBJ2-5 better, so the J call may be wrong. The CDR3 spans 13 residues. The CDR3 coding sequence is TGTGCCAGCAGAGTCGACAGGGTCGAGACCCAGTACTTC. It yields the protein CASRVDRVETQYF.

The chain couples TRBV27 to TRBJ2-7; no definite D call. V shed 6 bases and J shed 3 bases, with 18 bases lying between them. Germline CDR1 MNHEY, CDR2 SMNVEV (reference sequence). The CDR3 consists of 15 residues. The CDR3, as DNA: TGTGCCAGCAGCGAGTACCCACGAAGGAACTACGAGCAGTACTTC. The encoded protein is CASSEYPRRNYEQYF.